The sequence of this TCR beta chain was determined in a study of T cells in Graves' hyperthyroidism and ophthalmopathy. Newly diagnosed hyperthyroidism patients aged 18 to 65 years had disease lasting under 2 months. This clonotype was found many times. Its cognate antigen is unknown. Deletions cut 2 bases from V and 0 bases from J, with 11 bases between. Germline V lookup: CDR1 GTSNPN, CDR2 SVGIG (reference sequence). The CDR3 has 14 amino acids. Study results and caveats: Researchers found most expanded thyroid clonotypes above 0.001 in blood as well. Ophthalmopathy and stable hyperthyroidism were separated by a 13 V-J model.

The source material, RNA transcripts, was used to amplify TCR beta CDR3 regions. A set of HTBI primers served as the primers for a first-round RT-PCR of the TCR CDR3. Via MiXCR, TCRdb re-called the multiplex PCR reads, giving one row per CDR3 protein. The repertoire consists of some 770,000 distinct CDR3 sequences, with about 17% occurring once and the leading ten covering 8.4%. The sample taken for sequencing was blood. The chain employs TRBV30 and TRBJ2-7; D is undetermined. This TCR came from a man aged 18 to 30 with Graves' hyperthyroidism. The DNA for the CDR3 is TGTGCCTGGAGTTTGAGGACGGCCTCCTACGAGCAGTACTTC. As protein: CAWSLRTASYEQYF.